The entry below describes one T cell receptor (beta chain). This specimen belongs to a study of cytomegalovirus exposure and HLA in healthy donors. Trimming stripped 1 base from V and 2 bases from J, with 15 bases between. Germline lookup yields CDR1 KGHSH and CDR2 LQKENI. This CDR3 has 18 residues. The PCR employed 60 Vbeta primers together with 13 Jbeta primers. Clones were read by immunoSEQ multiplex PCR, and TCRdb kept only the in-frame ones, dropping some. The data contain tens of thousands of clones, 84% of them seen just once; the ten biggest clones take up over 5%. The receptor was isolated from a woman under 30 in good health and CMV-seropositive. Material: PBMCs. This rearrangement joins TRBV18 to TRBJ2-6; D possibly corresponds to TRBD2 (6 bases). The CDR3 loop is CASSPLNTGVAGANVLTF. Here the CDR3 DNA reads TGTGCCAGCTCACCACTAAATACGGGGGTAGCTGGGGCCAACGTCCTGACTTTC.